The 16 T cell receptor beta chains below all came from one sample that was sequenced in a study of T-cell memory formation after mild COVID-19. TCRdb reanalysed the 5' RACE reads using MiXCR and keeps one entry per CDR3 protein. The sample has approximately 570,000 distinct CDR3 sequences, roughly 17% seen once. The specimen was PBMCs or a T cell subset sorted from them (not recorded which). These receptors all come from an adult woman who had mild COVID-19 (a few samples of this study predate the infection). Cell type and time point are not known.

This clonotype was found a few times. The chain employs TRBV11-1 and TRBJ2-1; the match to TRBD2 covers 7 bases. Unmatched junction bases numbered 10, after V lost 5 bases and J lost 0 bases. The CDR3 extends over 17 amino acids. Germline values: CDR1 SGHAT, CDR2 FQDESV (reference sequence). CDR3 coding DNA: TGTGCCAGCAGCGAAGACCTAGCGGCAAGCTCCTACAATGAGCAGTTCTTC. The encoded protein is CASSEDLAASSYNEQFF. The whole variable domain, filled in from reference TRBV11-1 and TRBJ2-1, reads EAEVAQSPRYKITEKSQAVAFWCDPISGHATLYWYRQILGQGPELLVQFQDESVVDDSQLPKDRFSAERLKGVDSTLKIQPAELGDSAMYLCASSEDLAASSYNEQFFGPGTRLTVL.

The chain uses TRBV6-2 or TRBV6-3 and TRBJ1-1, with 8 nucleotides matching TRBD1. This CDR3 has 12 residues. Germline V CDR1 and CDR2: MNHEY, SVGEGT. The V gene end was trimmed by 4 bases and the J gene end by 11 bases; junction bases not matched to a gene: 6. CDR3 DNA: TGTGCCAGCAGTTTCGGACAGGGTTTGGCTTTCTTT. Protein product: CASSFGQGLAFF.

This clonotype was observed a few times. The V and J genes are TRBV7-6 and TRBJ2-1; no clear D. Trimming removed 5 bases from V and 9 bases from J, with 8 bases in between. Germline V gene data show CDR1 as SGHVS and CDR2 as FNYEAQ. CDR3 length: 11 amino acids. In DNA, the CDR3 is TGTGCCAGCAGCCTTCGAACTGAGCAGTTCTTC. As protein: CASSLRTEQFF.

This chain's CDR3 is CASGQGHGYTF. CDR3 bases: TGTGCCAGCGGACAGGGTCATGGCTACACCTTC. The chain is built from TRBV6-5 and TRBJ1-2; 8 bases match TRBD1. J gave up 6 bases and V 8 bases, and 2 bases lay outside the gene matches. Germline-derived CDR1 and CDR2 are MNHEY and SVGAGI. This CDR3 is built from 11 residues.

V and J are TRBV4-2 and TRBJ2-3, with D perhaps TRBD2 (6 bases). V was pared by 4 bases and J by 1 base, with 18 bases between. The CDR3 is 17 amino acids. Germline V gene data show CDR1 as LGHNA and CDR2 as YNFKEQ. The CDR3 sequence: CASSLSGLGGGTDTQYF. The CDR3 DNA reads as TGTGCCAGCAGCCTCAGCGGGTTAGGAGGGGGCACAGATACGCAGTATTTT.

This clonotype turned up a few times. The chain is built from TRBV20-1 and TRBJ1-6; D is possibly TRBD1 (5 bases). V was shortened by 1 base and J by 7 bases, with 8 bases between the two germline ends. The CDR3 is 13 amino acids. Germline CDR1 and CDR2: DFQATT and SNEGSKA (reference sequence). The CDR3 region is CSARARQNSPLHF. The DNA of the CDR3 is TGCAGTGCTAGAGCCCGACAGAATTCACCCCTCCACTTT.

A few counts support this clonotype. The chain's CDR3 is CASSRDRGNRNTEAFF. The CDR3 nucleotides are TGCGCCAGCAGCCGCGACAGGGGCAATCGGAACACTGAAGCTTTCTTT. This chain links TRBV5-1 with TRBJ1-1; 8 bases match TRBD1. The germline V gene has CDR1 SGHRS and CDR2 YFSETQ. Trimming removed 4 bases from V and 1 base from J; junction bases left unmatched: 9. The CDR3 contains 16 residues.

The chain uses TRBV5-1 and TRBJ1-6; D perhaps matches TRBD1 (5 bases). The V gene's germline CDR1 is SGHRS and CDR2 YFSETQ. Trimming pared 0 bases from V and 9 bases from J, leaving 19 bases between. The CDR3 covers 17 residues. The CDR3 region is CASSLAVRQTTTSPLHF. The CDR3 DNA reads TGCGCCAGCAGCTTGGCCGTTCGACAGACCACGACTTCACCCCTCCACTTT.

The chain is built from TRBV16 and TRBJ1-1, with D tentatively TRBD1 (6 bases). The CDR3 contains 15 residues. Germline V gene data show CDR1 as KGHSY and CDR2 as FQNENV. The V end lost 5 bases, the J end lost 5 bases, and 18 bases lay between the germline ends. The chain's CDR3 is CASSDRGTETTEAFF. CDR3 coding DNA: TGTGCCAGCAGCGATAGGGGGACCGAAACGACTGAAGCTTTCTTT.

V gene TRBV6-5 combines with J gene TRBJ2-1; D is possibly TRBD2 (6 bases). This CDR3 contains 12 residues. V was clipped by 5 bases and J by 9 bases, with 11 bases between them. Looked up from germline, CDR1 is MNHEY and CDR2 is SVGAGI. CDR3 in DNA: TGTGCCAGCAGTCTACCTAGCGTTGAGCAGTTCTTC. Its protein is CASSLPSVEQFF.

This clonotype occurred a few times. The chain carries TRBV3-1 and TRBJ1-2; no definite D call. Germline CDR1 reads LGHDT; CDR2 reads YNNKEL (reference sequence). The length of the CDR3 is 15 residues. The V gene lost 1 base and the J gene lost 1 base, with 10 bases spanning the gap. The chain's CDR3 is CASSQARGRNYGYTF. Here the CDR3 DNA reads TGTGCCAGCAGCCAAGCGCGCGGGCGTAACTATGGCTACACCTTC.

This clonotype was detected a few times. The chain links TRBV6-5 to TRBJ2-3; a possible D gene is TRBD1 (6 bases). Germline CDR1 MNHEY, CDR2 SVGAGI. This CDR3 contains 14 residues. V was shortened by 0 bases and J by 9 bases, with 13 bases between the two germline ends. Here the CDR3 DNA reads TGTGCCAGCAGTTACTCCACAGGGTTAGACACGCAGTATTTT. Translating it yields CASSYSTGLDTQYF.

This sequence joins TRBV19 and TRBJ2-3; possible D gene TRBD2, 5 bases. This CDR3 contains 15 residues. V lost 1 base and J lost 1, with 9 bases in between. Per the germline V gene, CDR1 is LNHDA and CDR2 is SQIVND (reference sequence). CDR3 nucleotide sequence: TGTGCCAGTAGTATAGCCCTAGCAGGCACAGATACGCAGTATTTT. This encodes CASSIALAGTDTQYF.

This clonotype was picked up a small number of times. The chain is built from TRBV4-2 and TRBJ2-2, with D unclear. This CDR3 is 17 amino acids long. Germline V gene sequence: CDR1 LGHNA, CDR2 YNFKEQ. V was cut by 5 bases and J by 7 bases, with 23 bases left in between. The CDR3 DNA sequence: TGTGCCAGCAGCGGGGTCAGCATGCGACTCGCCCTCGGGGAGCTGTTTTTT. It yields the protein CASSGVSMRLALGELFF.

The gene calls are TRBV6-2 or TRBV6-3 and TRBJ2-1; TRBD2 is a possible D gene (5 bases). Germline assignment: CDR1 MNHEY and CDR2 SVGEGT. The CDR3 spans 19 residues. The V and J ends lost 1 base and 0 bases respectively, with 19 bases between them. CDR3 bases: TGTGCCAGCAGTTACTTGCATAACTCCAGACTAAGCTCCTACAATGAGCAGTTCTTC. It translates to CASSYLHNSRLSSYNEQFF.

V is TRBV3-1 and J is TRBJ2-7; 8 bases agree with TRBD1. CDR3 size: 18 residues. CDR1 and CDR2 (germline): LGHDT, YNNKEL (reference sequence). V gave up 1 base and J gave up 3 bases; unmatched junction bases: 14. DNA for the CDR3: TGTGCCAGCAGCCAAGTCGTAAGTCCAGGGGGCAAGGTCTACGAGCAGTACTTC. Translation: CASSQVVSPGGKVYEQYF.